These 20 T cell receptor beta chains originate from one sample sequenced in a study of shared clonotypes between healthy human individuals. Generated by immunoSEQ multiplex PCR, the TCRdb table keeps only in-frame clones and is missing some. This sample has 1.4 million or so clones; around 98.5% occur once, and the top ten carry approximately 0.4%. Input material: naive CD4+ T cells sorted from blood. Regarding subset: CD45RA+ positively selected. These receptors were collected from a man aged 25-45 years in good health.

This chain links TRBV11-2 with TRBJ2-3; TRBD2 agrees at 9 bases. This CDR3 has 16 amino acids. Germline lookup yields CDR1 SGHAT and CDR2 FQNNGV. The ends lost 1 base at V and 1 base at J; junction bases unmatched: 3. The CDR3 loop is CASSLVAGVGTDTQYF. The CDR3 DNA sequence: TGTGCCAGCAGCTTAGTAGCGGGAGTGGGCACAGATACGCAGTATTTT.

CDR3 amino acids: CASARSGGNYEQYF. CDR3 bases: TGTGCCAGCGCCCGGAGCGGGGGGAACTACGAGCAGTACTTC. This chain uses TRBV27 with TRBJ2-7; 9 nucleotides match TRBD2. V lost 8 bases and J lost 3; bases outside the gene matches: 8. CDR1 is MNHEY and CDR2 is SMNVEV in the germline V gene (reference sequence). The CDR3 spans 14 residues.

The CDR3 DNA is TGTGCCAGCAGTGACCGACAGGGGTTGGGTGAGCAGTACTTC. It codes for CASSDRQGLGEQYF. V gene TRBV6-1 combines with J gene TRBJ2-7; 8 bases are shared with TRBD1. V lost 3 bases, J lost 7 bases, and 8 bases stayed unmatched. The germline gives CDR1 MNHNS, CDR2 SASEGT. The CDR3 totals 14 residues.

The chain couples TRBV11-3 to TRBJ2-1; the D is unclear. V was trimmed by 7 bases and J by 9 bases, leaving 10 bases between them. CDR1 is SGHNT and CDR2 is YENEEA in the germline V gene. The CDR3 totals 11 residues. CDR3 residues: CASTPSSEQFF. In nucleotides, the CDR3 is TGTGCCAGCACCCCCTCGAGTGAGCAGTTCTTC.

The V gene is TRBV15, the J gene TRBJ1-4; 7 bases are a match to TRBD1. There are 15 residues in the CDR3. In germline, CDR1 is LNHNV, CDR2 YYDKDF (reference sequence). J was trimmed by 7 bases and V by 6 bases; bases with no gene match: 11. Here the CDR3 reads CATRRGTGVGEKLFF. The CDR3 bases are TGTGCCACCAGACGAGGTACAGGGGTGGGTGAAAAACTGTTTTTT.

This chain links TRBV7-2 with TRBJ2-2, with TRBD1 matching 9 bases. V gave up 3 bases and J gave up 6 bases; unmatched junction bases: 5. Germline assignment: CDR1 SGHTA and CDR2 FQGNSA. This CDR3 comprises 15 residues. CDR3 sequence reads: CASSFDRDRAGELFF. The DNA of the CDR3 is TGTGCCAGCAGCTTCGATCGGGACAGGGCCGGGGAGCTGTTTTTT.

This clone was counted once. The chain recombines TRBV10-2 with TRBJ1-3; D not certain. Germline CDR1 is WSHSY and CDR2 is SAAADI. The CDR3 extends over 13 amino acids. Between the trimmed V and J ends, which lost 8 bases and 3 bases, there was a span of 11 bases. The CDR3 DNA follows: TGCGCCAGCTCCGTTTTAGGTGGAAACACCATATATTTT. It specifies CASSVLGGNTIYF.

V is TRBV27 and J is TRBJ2-1, with D possibly matching TRBD2 (6 bases). CDR3 length: 15 amino acids. V was trimmed by 6 bases and J by 7 bases, leaving 19 bases between them. Germline V gene sequence: CDR1 MNHEY, CDR2 SMNVEV (reference sequence). The CDR3 region is CASSILAGPLNEQFF. The CDR3 DNA is TGTGCCAGCAGCATACTGGCGGGACCCCTTAATGAGCAGTTCTTC.

This chain links TRBV5-1 with TRBJ2-1, with 10 bases that match TRBD2. The CDR3 sequence is 17 residues long. Germline trimming cut 4 bases from V and 0 bases from J; bases unmatched to any gene: 7. Germline V lookup: CDR1 SGHRS, CDR2 YFSETQ. CDR3 loop: CASSIFSSGSSYNEQFF. For the CDR3, the DNA is TGCGCCAGCAGCATATTTTCTAGCGGGAGCTCCTACAATGAGCAGTTCTTC.

The rearrangement uses TRBV29-1 and TRBJ2-5, with a tentative D call TRBD2 (6 bases). V shed 7 bases and J shed 4 bases, with 22 bases lying between them. The CDR3 is made up of 15 amino acids. The germline gives CDR1 SQVTM, CDR2 ANQGSEA. DNA for the CDR3: TGCAGCGCTTTAGGGACTGGGATCTCCGGAGAGACCCAGTACTTC. As protein: CSALGTGISGETQYF. The full variable domain, with the rest looked up from reference TRBV29-1 and TRBJ2-5, is SAVISQKPSRDICQRGTSLTIQCQVDSQVTMMFWYRQQPGQSLTLIATANQGSEATYESGFVIDKFPISRPNLTFSTLTVSNMSPEDSSIYLCSALGTGISGETQYFGPGTRLLVL.

This sequence joins TRBV2 and TRBJ1-2; D not certain. V was clipped by 4 bases and J by 6 bases, with 12 bases between them. There are 13 residues in the CDR3. The germline V gene has CDR1 SNHLY and CDR2 FYNNEI. In nucleotides, the CDR3 is TGTGCCAGCAGTGGACACATTGGGGATGGCTACACCTTC. This codes for CASSGHIGDGYTF.

This clone was detected once. This chain joins TRBV28 and TRBJ1-4; D possibly corresponds to TRBD1 (6 bases). V lost 0 bases to trimming and J lost 4 bases, with 9 bases between them. The germline gives CDR1 MDHEN, CDR2 SYDVKM. The CDR3 has 15 amino acids. CDR3 coding DNA: TGTGCCAGCAGTTTATGGAAACAGGGTAATGAAAAACTGTTTTTT. Translated, it gives CASSLWKQGNEKLFF.

This chain uses TRBV19 with TRBJ2-2; the match to TRBD2 covers 12 bases. CDR1 is LNHDA, CDR2 SQIVND, per germline (reference sequence). The CDR3 has 15 amino acids. V trimming: 7 bases; J trimming: 4 bases; junction bases outside the gene matches: 4. CDR3 in DNA: TGTGCCAGTACCCAGACTAGCGGGGGCACCGGGGAGCTGTTTTTT. Protein: CASTQTSGGTGELFF.

The rearrangement joins TRBV5-4 to TRBJ1-1, with D possibly being TRBD1 (5 bases). Germline-derived CDR1 and CDR2 are SGHNT and YYREEE (reference sequence). There are 16 residues in the CDR3. Trimming shortened V by 0 bases and J by 0 bases, and 12 bases separated the two germline ends. CDR3 loop: CASSLESGGLNTEAFF. The CDR3 nucleotides read TGTGCCAGCAGCTTGGAATCGGGGGGATTGAACACTGAAGCTTTCTTT.

The chain has TRBV27 and TRBJ1-5, with 8 bases fitting TRBD1. Germline V gene data show CDR1 as MNHEY and CDR2 as SMNVEV (reference sequence). The length of the CDR3 is 15 residues. V shed 5 bases, J shed 3 bases, and the junction held 6 bases outside the gene matches. The CDR3 spells CASSPRQGNNQPQHF. The CDR3 DNA reads as TGTGCCAGCAGTCCTAGACAGGGGAACAATCAGCCCCAGCATTTT.

The V call is TRBV6-5, the J call TRBJ1-1; D unclear. This CDR3 spans 13 amino acids. Germline loops: CDR1 MNHEY, CDR2 SVGAGI. V was pared by 2 bases and J by 8 bases, with 12 bases between. CDR3: CASSYAPAREAFF. CDR3 nucleotides: TGTGCCAGCAGTTACGCCCCCGCCCGGGAAGCTTTCTTT.

This chain uses TRBV9 with TRBJ2-7; tentatively, D is TRBD1 (6 bases). In germline, CDR1 is SGDLS, CDR2 YYNGEE. Between the trimmed V and J ends, which lost 2 bases and 3 bases, there was a span of 12 bases. CDR3 size: 14 residues. CDR3 residues: CASSVGHRDYEQYF. The CDR3 region has the DNA TGTGCCAGCAGCGTGGGGCACAGGGACTACGAGCAGTACTTC.

The V gene is TRBV18, the J gene TRBJ2-2, with TRBD2 matching over 12 bases. V gave up 1 base and J gave up 0 bases; unmatched junction bases: 6. CDR1 and CDR2 (germline): KGHSH, LQKENI. CDR3 length: 19 amino acids. The CDR3 is CASSPLSLAGGPNTGELFF. CDR3 sequence (DNA): TGTGCCAGCTCACCACTTTCGCTAGCGGGAGGGCCGAACACCGGGGAGCTGTTTTTT.

This chain links TRBV11-2 with TRBJ2-5; tentatively, D is TRBD1 or TRBD2 (6 bases each). The ends were cut back, 1 base at V and 5 bases at J, with 14 bases in the middle. The V gene's germline CDR1 is SGHAT and CDR2 FQNNGV. There are 15 residues in the CDR3. In DNA, the CDR3 is TGTGCCAGCAGCTTAGGCGAATGGGGGGCCGAGACCCAGTACTTC. Protein sequence: CASSLGEWGAETQYF.

The chain joins TRBV10-1 to TRBJ2-7; 10 nucleotides align to TRBD2. This CDR3 comprises 15 residues. Germline trimming cut 8 bases from V and 4 bases from J; bases unmatched to any gene: 11. Germline V gene lookup returns CDR1 WNHNN and CDR2 SYGVQD (reference sequence). CDR3 bases: TGCGCCAGCTCCGGGGGTAGCGGGAGGTCGTACGAGCAGTACTTC. Protein sequence: CASSGGSGRSYEQYF.